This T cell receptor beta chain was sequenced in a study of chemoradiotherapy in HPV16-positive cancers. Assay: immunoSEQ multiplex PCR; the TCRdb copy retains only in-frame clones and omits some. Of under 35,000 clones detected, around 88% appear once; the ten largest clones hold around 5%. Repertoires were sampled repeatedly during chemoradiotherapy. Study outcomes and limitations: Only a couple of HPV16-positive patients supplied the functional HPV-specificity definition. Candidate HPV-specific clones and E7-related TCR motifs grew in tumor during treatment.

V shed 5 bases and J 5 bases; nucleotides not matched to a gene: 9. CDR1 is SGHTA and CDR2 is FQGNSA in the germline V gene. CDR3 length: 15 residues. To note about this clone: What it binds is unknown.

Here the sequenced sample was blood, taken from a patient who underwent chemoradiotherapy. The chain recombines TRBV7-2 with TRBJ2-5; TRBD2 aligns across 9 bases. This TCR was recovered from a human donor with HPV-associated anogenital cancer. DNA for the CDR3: TGTGCCAGCAGCGTCGCGACTAGCGGTACGGAGACCCAGTACTTC. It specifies CASSVATSGTETQYF.